The subject of this entry is one T cell receptor (beta chain). TCRdb keeps only in-frame clones here, not all; method: immunoSEQ multiplex PCR. The table lists roughly 100,000 clones, 91% of them singletons. CDR3 size: 15 residues. With 5 bases removed from V and 2 bases from J, the gap between germline ends came to 13 bases. Germline CDR1 reads SGHTA; CDR2 reads FQGNSA. The sample is drawn from a study of blood T cell repertoires in COVID-19. The chain joins TRBV7-2 to TRBJ2-1; possibly TRBD2 for D (6 bases). Material: peripheral blood. This clonotype originated in a man aged 18-30 years with acute or convalescent COVID-19. Here the CDR3 reads CASSLGGKTYNEQFF. For the CDR3, the DNA is TGTGCCAGCAGCCTCGGAGGGAAAACCTACAATGAGCAGTTCTTC. The full variable domain, in which reference TRBV7-2 and TRBJ2-1 provide the parts outside the CDR3, is GAGVSQSPSNKVTEKGKDVELRCDPISGHTALYWYRQSLGQGLEFLIYFQGNSAPDKSGLPSDRFSAERTGGSVSTLTIQRTQQEDSAVYLCASSLGGKTYNEQFFGPGTRLTVL.